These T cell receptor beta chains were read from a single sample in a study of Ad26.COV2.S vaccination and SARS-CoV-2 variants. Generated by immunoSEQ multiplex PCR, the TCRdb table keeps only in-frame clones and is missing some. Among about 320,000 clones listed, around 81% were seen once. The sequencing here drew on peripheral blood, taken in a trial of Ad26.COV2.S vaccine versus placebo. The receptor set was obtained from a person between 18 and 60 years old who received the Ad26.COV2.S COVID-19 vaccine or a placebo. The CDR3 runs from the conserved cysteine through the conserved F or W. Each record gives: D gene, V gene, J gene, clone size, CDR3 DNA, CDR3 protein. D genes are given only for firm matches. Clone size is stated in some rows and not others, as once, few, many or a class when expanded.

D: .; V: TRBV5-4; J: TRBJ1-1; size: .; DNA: TGTGCCAGCAGCCCCCGGTCCCTGGCTGAAGCTTTCTTT; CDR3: CASSPRSLAEAFF
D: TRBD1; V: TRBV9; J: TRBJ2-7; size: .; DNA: TGTGCCAGCAGCGTGAGGGGGAGACAGGGGGCCAGCGAGCAGTACTTC; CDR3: CASSVRGRQGASEQYF
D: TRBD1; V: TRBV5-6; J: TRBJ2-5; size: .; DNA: TGTGCCAGCAGCGAGCCGGGACAGGGACAAGAGACCCAGTACTTC; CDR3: CASSEPGQGQETQYF
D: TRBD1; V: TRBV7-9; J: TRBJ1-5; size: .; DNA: TGTGCCAGCAGCTTAGCGCTTTTAGGGGGCGATCAGCCCCAGCATTTT; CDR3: CASSLALLGGDQPQHF
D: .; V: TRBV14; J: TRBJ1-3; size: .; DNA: TGTGCCAGCAGCCAAGGCGGATTTGGAAACACCATATATTTT; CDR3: CASSQGGFGNTIYF
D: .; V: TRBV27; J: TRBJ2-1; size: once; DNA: TGTGCCAGCAGTTTATTCGGGCGGGGGCTTTACAATGAGCAGTTCTTC; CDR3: CASSLFGRGLYNEQFF
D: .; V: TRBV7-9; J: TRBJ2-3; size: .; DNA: TGTGCCAGCAGCGAGGGGGGGACCTACACAGATACGCAGTATTTT; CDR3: CASSEGGTYTDTQYF
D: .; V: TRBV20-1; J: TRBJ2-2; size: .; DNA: TGCAGTGCTAGTTGGAGGGGGGGCACCGGGGAGCTGTTTTTT; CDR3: CSASWRGGTGELFF
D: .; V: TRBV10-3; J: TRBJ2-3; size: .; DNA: TGTGCCATCAGTGAGTCTCGAGGTACGCAGTATTTT; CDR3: CAISESRGTQYF
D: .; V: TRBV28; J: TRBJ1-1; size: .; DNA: TGTGCCAGCACCCCAATTTGGGTAGACACTGAAGCTTTCTTT; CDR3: CASTPIWVDTEAFF
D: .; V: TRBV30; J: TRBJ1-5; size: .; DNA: TGTGCCTGGAGTGACAGGCGAGATCAGCCCCAGCATTTT; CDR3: CAWSDRRDQPQHF
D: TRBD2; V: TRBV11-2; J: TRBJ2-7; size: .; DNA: TGTGCCAGCGAGCGGGGGGGCCTCTACGAGCAGTACTTC; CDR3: CASERGGLYEQYF
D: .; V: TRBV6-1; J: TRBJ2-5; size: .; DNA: TGTGCCAGCAGTGACGGACTAGGGGGGGGGTCAGAGACCCAGTACTTC; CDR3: CASSDGLGGGSETQYF
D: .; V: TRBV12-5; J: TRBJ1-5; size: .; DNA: TGTGCTAGTGCCCCAGAGGGCAATCAGCCCCAGCATTTT; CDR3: CASAPEGNQPQHF
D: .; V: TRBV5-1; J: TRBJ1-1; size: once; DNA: TGCGCCAGCAGCTCTCAACTCTCGGGGACAGAAGCTTTCTTT; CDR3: CASSSQLSGTEAFF